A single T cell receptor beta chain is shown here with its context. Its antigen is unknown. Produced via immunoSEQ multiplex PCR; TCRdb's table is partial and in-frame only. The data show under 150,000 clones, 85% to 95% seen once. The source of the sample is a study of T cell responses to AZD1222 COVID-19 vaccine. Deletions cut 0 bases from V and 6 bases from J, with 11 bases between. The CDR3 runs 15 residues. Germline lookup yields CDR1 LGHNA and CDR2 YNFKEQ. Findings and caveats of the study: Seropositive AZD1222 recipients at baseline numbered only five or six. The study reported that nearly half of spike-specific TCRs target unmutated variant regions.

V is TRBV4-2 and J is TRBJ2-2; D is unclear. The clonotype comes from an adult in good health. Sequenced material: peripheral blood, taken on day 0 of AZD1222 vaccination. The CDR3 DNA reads TGTGCCAGCAGCCAAGATCCTTTGGGGTCCGGGGAGCTGTTTTTT. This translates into CASSQDPLGSGELFF.